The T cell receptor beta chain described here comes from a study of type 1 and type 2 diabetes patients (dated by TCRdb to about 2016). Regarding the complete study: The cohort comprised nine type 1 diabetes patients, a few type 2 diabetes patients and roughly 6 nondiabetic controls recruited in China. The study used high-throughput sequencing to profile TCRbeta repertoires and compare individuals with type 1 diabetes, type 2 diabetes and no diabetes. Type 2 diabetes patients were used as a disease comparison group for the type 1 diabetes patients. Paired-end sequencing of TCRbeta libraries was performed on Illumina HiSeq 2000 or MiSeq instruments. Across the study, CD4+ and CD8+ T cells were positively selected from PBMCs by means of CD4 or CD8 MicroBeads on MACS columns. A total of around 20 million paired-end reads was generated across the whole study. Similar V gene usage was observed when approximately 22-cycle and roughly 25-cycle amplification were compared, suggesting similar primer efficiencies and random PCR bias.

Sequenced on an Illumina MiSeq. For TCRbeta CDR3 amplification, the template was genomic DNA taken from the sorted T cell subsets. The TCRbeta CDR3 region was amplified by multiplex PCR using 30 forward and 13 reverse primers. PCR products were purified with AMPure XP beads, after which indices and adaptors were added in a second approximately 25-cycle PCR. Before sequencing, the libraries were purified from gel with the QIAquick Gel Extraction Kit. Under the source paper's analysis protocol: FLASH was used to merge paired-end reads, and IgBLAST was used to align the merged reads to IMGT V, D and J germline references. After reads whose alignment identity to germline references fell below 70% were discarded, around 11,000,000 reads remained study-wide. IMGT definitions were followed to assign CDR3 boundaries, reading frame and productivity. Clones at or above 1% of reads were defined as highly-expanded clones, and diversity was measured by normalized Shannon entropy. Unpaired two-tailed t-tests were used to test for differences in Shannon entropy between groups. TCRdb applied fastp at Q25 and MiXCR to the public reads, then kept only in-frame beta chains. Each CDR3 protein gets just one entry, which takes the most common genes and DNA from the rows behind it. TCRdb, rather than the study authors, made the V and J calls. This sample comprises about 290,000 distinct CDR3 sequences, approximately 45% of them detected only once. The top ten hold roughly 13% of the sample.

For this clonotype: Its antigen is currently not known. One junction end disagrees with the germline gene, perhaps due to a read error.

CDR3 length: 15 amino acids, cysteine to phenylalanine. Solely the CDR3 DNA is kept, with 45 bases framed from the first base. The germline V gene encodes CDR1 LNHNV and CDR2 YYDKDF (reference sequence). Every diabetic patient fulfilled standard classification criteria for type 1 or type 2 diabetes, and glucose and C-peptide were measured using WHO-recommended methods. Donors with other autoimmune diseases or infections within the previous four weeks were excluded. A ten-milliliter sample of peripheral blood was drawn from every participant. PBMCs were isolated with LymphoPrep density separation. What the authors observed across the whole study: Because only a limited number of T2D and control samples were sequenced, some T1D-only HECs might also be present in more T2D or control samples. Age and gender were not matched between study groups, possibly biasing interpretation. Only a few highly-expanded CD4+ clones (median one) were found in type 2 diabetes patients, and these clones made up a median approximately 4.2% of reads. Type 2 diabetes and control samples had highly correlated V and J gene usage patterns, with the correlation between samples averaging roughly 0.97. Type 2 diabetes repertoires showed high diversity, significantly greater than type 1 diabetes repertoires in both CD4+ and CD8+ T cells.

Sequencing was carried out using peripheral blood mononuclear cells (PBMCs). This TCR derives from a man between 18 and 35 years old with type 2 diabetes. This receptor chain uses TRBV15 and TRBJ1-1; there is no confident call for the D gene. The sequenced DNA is TGTGCCACCCGCAGAGAGGGCAGCCTCTACACTGAAGCTTTCTTT. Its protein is CATRREGSLYTEAFF.